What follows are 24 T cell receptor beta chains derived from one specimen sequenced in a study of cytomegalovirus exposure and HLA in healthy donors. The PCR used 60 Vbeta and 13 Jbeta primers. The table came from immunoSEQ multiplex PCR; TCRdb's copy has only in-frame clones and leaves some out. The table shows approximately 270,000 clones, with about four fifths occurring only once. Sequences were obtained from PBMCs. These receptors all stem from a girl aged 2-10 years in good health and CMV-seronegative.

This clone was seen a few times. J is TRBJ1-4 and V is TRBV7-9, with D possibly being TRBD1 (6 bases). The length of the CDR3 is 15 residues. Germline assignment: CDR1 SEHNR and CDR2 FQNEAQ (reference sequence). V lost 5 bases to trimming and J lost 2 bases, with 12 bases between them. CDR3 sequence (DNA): TGTGCCAGCAGCATAACAGGGTGGACTAATGAAAAACTGTTTTTT. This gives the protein CASSITGWTNEKLFF.

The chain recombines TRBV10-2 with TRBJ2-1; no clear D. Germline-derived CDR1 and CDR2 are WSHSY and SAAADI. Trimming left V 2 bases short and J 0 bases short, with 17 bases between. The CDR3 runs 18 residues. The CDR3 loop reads CASSEIVSRPSSYNEQFF. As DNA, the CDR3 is TGCGCCAGCAGTGAGATCGTCTCCCGGCCTAGCTCCTACAATGAGCAGTTCTTC.

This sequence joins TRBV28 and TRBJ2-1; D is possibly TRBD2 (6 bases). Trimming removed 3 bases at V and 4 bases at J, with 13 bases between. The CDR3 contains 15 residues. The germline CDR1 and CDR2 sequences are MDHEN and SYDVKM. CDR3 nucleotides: TGTGCCAGCAGTTTCGGGGGAAGGCAATACAATGAGCAGTTCTTC. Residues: CASSFGGRQYNEQFF. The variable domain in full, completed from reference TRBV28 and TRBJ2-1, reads DVKVTQSSRYLVKRTGEKVFLECVQDMDHENMFWYRQDPGLGLRLIYFSYDVKMKEKGDIPEGYSVSREKKERFSLILESASTNQTSMYLCASSFGGRQYNEQFFGPGTRLTVL.

CDR3: CASSPEAGHVSSYEQYF. DNA for the CDR3: TGTGCCAGCAGTCCAGAAGCGGGACACGTGAGCTCCTACGAGCAGTACTTC. V is TRBV27 and J is TRBJ2-7; perhaps TRBD2 as D (7 bases). Germline loops: CDR1 MNHEY, CDR2 SMNVEV (reference sequence). Trimming cost V 5 bases and J 0 bases, with 20 bases left between them. The CDR3 spans 17 residues.

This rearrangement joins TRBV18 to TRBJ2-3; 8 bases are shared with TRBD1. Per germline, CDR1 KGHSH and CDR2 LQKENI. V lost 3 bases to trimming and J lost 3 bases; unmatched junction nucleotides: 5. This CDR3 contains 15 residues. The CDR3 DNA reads TGTGCCAGCTCACCGAGGACAGGGTCAACAGATACGCAGTATTTT. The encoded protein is CASSPRTGSTDTQYF.

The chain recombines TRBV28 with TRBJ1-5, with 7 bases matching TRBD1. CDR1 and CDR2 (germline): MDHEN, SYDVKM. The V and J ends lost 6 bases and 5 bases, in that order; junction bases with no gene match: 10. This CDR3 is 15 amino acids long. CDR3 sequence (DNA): TGTGCCAGCAGAATGGGGACAGTGAGGGATCAGCCCCAGCATTTT. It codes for CASRMGTVRDQPQHF.

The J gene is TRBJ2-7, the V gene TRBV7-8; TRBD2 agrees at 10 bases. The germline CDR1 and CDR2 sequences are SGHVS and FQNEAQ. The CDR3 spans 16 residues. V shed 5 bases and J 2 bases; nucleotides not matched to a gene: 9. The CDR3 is CASSAIRAGGTYEQYF. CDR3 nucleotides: TGTGCCAGCAGCGCAATCAGAGCGGGAGGGACCTACGAGCAGTACTTC.

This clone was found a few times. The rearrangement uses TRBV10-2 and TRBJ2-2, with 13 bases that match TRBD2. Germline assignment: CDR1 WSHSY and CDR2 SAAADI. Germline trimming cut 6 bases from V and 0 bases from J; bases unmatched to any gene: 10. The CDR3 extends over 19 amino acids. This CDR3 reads CASRLGLAGKGANTGELFF. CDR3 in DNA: TGCGCCAGCAGGCTGGGACTAGCGGGAAAAGGAGCGAACACCGGGGAGCTGTTTTTT.

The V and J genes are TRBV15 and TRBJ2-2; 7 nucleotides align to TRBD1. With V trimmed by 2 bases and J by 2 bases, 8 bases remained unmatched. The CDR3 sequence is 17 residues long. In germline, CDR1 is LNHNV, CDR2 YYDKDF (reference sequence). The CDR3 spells CATSRPGTALNTGELFF. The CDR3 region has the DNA TGTGCCACCAGCAGACCTGGGACAGCTTTAAACACCGGGGAGCTGTTTTTT. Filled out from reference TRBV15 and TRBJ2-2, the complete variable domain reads DAMVIQNPRYQVTQFGKPVTLSCSQTLNHNVMYWYQQKSSQAPKLLFHYYDKDFNNEADTPDNFQSRRPNTSFCFLDIRSPGLGDTAMYLCATSRPGTALNTGELFFGEGSRLTVL.

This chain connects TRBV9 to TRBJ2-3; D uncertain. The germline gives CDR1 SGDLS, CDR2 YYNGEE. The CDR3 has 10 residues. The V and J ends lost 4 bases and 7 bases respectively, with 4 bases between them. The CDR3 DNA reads TGTGCCAGCAGCCCTAATACGCAGTATTTT. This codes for CASSPNTQYF.

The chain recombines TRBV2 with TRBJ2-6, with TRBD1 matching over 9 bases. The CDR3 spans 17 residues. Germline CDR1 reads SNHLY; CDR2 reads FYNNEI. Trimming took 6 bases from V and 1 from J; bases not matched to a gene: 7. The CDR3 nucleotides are TGTGCCAGCAGAACATGGGACAGGGCTTCTGGGGCCAACGTCCTGACTTTC. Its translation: CASRTWDRASGANVLTF.

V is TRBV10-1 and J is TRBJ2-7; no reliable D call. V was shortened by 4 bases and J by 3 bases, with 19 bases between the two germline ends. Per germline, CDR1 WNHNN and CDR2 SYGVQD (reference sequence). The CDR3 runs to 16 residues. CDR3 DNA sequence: TGCGCCAGCAGTGGCTTAGTTCAGACACCCCTCTACGAGCAGTACTTC. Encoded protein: CASSGLVQTPLYEQYF.

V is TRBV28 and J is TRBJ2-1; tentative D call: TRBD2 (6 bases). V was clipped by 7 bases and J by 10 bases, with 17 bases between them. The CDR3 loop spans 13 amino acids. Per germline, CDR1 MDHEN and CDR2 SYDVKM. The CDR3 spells CASNPEGIWEQFF. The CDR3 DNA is TGTGCCAGCAATCCGGAGGGGATTTGGGAGCAGTTCTTC.

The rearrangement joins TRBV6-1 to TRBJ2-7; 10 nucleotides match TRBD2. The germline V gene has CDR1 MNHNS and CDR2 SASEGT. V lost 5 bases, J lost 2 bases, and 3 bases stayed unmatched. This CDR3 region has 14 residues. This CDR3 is CASSRTSGTYEQYF. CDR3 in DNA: TGTGCCAGCAGTAGGACTAGCGGTACCTACGAGCAGTACTTC.

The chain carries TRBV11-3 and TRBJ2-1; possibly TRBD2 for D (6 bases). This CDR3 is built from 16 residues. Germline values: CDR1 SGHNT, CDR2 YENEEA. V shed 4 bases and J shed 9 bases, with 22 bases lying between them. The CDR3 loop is CASSSPTRRTLGEQFF. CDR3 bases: TGTGCCAGCAGCTCCCCGACTAGAAGGACCCTCGGTGAGCAGTTCTTC.

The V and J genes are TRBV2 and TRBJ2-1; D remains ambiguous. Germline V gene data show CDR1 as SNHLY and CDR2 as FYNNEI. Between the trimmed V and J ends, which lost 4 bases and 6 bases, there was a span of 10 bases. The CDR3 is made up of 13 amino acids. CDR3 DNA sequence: TGTGCCAGCAGTGGAGGAAACCCCAATGAGCAGTTCTTC. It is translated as CASSGGNPNEQFF.

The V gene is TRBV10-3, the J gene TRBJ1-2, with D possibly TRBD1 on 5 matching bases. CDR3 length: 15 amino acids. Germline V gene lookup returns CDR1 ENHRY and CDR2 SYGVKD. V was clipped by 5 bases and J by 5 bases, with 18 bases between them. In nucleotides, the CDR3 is TGTGCCATCAGTCGGGGACTCGACCATCGATATGGCTACACCTTC. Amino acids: CAISRGLDHRYGYTF.

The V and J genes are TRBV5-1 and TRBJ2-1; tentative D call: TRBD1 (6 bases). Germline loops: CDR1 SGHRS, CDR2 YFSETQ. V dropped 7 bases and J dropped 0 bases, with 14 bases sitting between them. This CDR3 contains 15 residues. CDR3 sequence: CASAEGQSSYNEQFF. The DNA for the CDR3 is TGCGCCAGCGCTGAGGGACAAAGCTCCTACAATGAGCAGTTCTTC.

CDR3 residues: CASSTTGGDGYTF. The CDR3, as DNA: TGTGCCAGCAGTACGACAGGGGGCGATGGCTACACCTTC. The rearrangement joins TRBV28 to TRBJ1-2; 10 nucleotides match TRBD1. CDR1 and CDR2 (germline): MDHEN, SYDVKM. This CDR3 is built from 13 residues. With 5 bases clipped from V and 6 bases from J, the junction kept 3 bases outside the gene matches.

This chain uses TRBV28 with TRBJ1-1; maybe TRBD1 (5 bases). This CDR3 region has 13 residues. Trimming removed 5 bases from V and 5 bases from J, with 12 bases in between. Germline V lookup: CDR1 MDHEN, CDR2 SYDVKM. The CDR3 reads CASSVTTATEAFF. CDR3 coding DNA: TGTGCCAGCAGTGTAACGACAGCGACTGAAGCTTTCTTT.

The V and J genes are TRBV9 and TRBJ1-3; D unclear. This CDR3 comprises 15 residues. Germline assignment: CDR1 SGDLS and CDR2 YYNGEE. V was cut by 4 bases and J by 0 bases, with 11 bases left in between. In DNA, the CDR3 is TGTGCCAGCAGCCCCCCCCGGGGCTCTGGAAACACCATATATTTT. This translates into CASSPPRGSGNTIYF.

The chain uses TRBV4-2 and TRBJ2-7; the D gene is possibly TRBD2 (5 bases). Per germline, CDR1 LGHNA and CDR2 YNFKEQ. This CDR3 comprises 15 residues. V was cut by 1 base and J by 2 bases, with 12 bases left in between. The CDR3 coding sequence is TGTGCCAGCAGCCAAGGAGGCGGGCATCCCTACGAGCAGTACTTC. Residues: CASSQGGGHPYEQYF.

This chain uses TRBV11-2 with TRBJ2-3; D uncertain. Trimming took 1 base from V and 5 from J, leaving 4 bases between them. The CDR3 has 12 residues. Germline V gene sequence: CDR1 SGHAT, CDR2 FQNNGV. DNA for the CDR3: TGTGCCAGCAGCTTAGTTAGAGATACGCAGTATTTT. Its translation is CASSLVRDTQYF.

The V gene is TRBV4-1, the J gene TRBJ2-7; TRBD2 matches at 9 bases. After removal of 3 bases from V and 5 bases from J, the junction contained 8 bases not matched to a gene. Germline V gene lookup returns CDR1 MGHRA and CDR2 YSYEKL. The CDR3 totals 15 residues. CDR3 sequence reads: CASSHLAGEGDEQYF. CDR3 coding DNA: TGCGCCAGCAGCCACTTAGCGGGAGAAGGTGACGAGCAGTACTTC.